Shown below are 9 T cell receptor beta chains from a single sample sequenced in a study of cytomegalovirus exposure and HLA in healthy donors. PCR employed 60 Vbeta and 13 Jbeta primers. Measured with immunoSEQ multiplex PCR; TCRdb has only the in-frame clones, and not every one. The sample includes some 91,000 clones, more than 55% seen only once; the top ten take over 2%. The sample consisted of PBMCs. The receptor set was obtained from a human donor in good health.

The rearrangement joins TRBV25-1 to TRBJ2-2; D may be TRBD2 (8 bases). Trimming removed 3 bases at V and 5 bases at J, with 19 bases between. Germline CDR1 reads MGHDK; CDR2 reads SYGVNS. The length of the CDR3 is 17 residues. The CDR3 region is CASSDGLGGGGTGELFF. The CDR3 nucleotides are TGTGCCAGCAGTGATGGCCTAGGGGGCGGGGGGACCGGGGAGCTGTTTTTT.

The rearrangement uses TRBV7-9 and TRBJ2-1; no firm D call. Deletions cut 1 base from V and 7 bases from J, with 8 bases between. The germline gives CDR1 SEHNR, CDR2 FQNEAQ (reference sequence). The CDR3 spans 13 residues. CDR3 region: CASSLVAGNEQFF. CDR3 sequence (DNA): TGTGCCAGCAGCTTAGTTGCCGGGAATGAGCAGTTCTTC.

J is TRBJ2-1 and V is TRBV19; 8 bases are shared with TRBD2. With 3 bases clipped from V and 3 bases from J, the junction kept 13 bases outside the gene matches. The CDR3 runs 18 residues. The germline V gene encodes CDR1 LNHDA and CDR2 SQIVND (reference sequence). In nucleotides, the CDR3 is TGTGCCAGTAGTATCGGGGGGGCTGACAGTCTTATCTACAATGAGCAGTTCTTC. Protein: CASSIGGADSLIYNEQFF.

J is TRBJ2-4 and V is TRBV18; possibly TRBD2 for D (6 bases). Between the trimmed V and J ends, which lost 2 bases and 0 bases, there was a span of 17 bases. The CDR3 covers 18 residues. CDR1 and CDR2 from the germline V gene are KGHSH and LQKENI. CDR3 region: CASSPREGPGVAKNIQYF. The CDR3 nucleotides read TGTGCCAGCTCACCAAGGGAAGGGCCGGGGGTAGCCAAAAACATTCAGTACTTC.

This sequence joins TRBV15 and TRBJ1-5; unclear D gene. The CDR3 extends over 15 amino acids. Trimming removed 0 bases at V and 1 base at J, with 7 bases between. CDR1 and CDR2 (germline): LNHNV, YYDKDF (reference sequence). The CDR3 reads CATSRDLGSNQPQHF. CDR3 DNA sequence: TGTGCCACCAGCAGAGATCTAGGCAGCAATCAGCCCCAGCATTTT.

The chain combines TRBV7-8 with TRBJ1-5; D may be TRBD1 (6 bases). Germline loops: CDR1 SGHVS, CDR2 FQNEAQ. CDR3 length: 17 amino acids. The V gene lost 4 bases and the J gene lost 3 bases, with 19 bases spanning the gap. CDR3 protein: CASSSRGVRGFNQPQHF. In DNA, the CDR3 is TGTGCCAGCAGCTCCCGAGGGGTCAGGGGTTTCAATCAGCCCCAGCATTTT.

The rearrangement uses TRBV11-2 and TRBJ2-7; TRBD1 matches 7 bases. The germline V gene has CDR1 SGHAT and CDR2 FQNNGV. Germline trimming cut 7 bases from V and 2 bases from J; bases unmatched to any gene: 14. CDR3 length: 16 residues. In DNA, the CDR3 is TGTGCCAGCAAGAGACTGACAGGGCGGAGGACCTACGAGCAGTACTTC. Protein product: CASKRLTGRRTYEQYF.

The J gene is TRBJ2-6, the V gene TRBV5-4; 8 nucleotides align to TRBD2. V shed 4 bases and J 0 bases; nucleotides not matched to a gene: 3. The germline gives CDR1 SGHNT, CDR2 YYREEE (reference sequence). This CDR3 contains 16 residues. The CDR3 protein is CASSRGGDSGANVLTF. Here the CDR3 DNA reads TGTGCCAGCAGCCGGGGGGGGGACTCTGGGGCCAACGTCCTGACTTTC.

The J gene is TRBJ2-7, the V gene TRBV27; TRBD2 agrees at 8 bases. Unmatched junction bases numbered 10, after V lost 3 bases and J lost 0 bases. CDR3 length: 17 amino acids. Per germline, CDR1 MNHEY and CDR2 SMNVEV (reference sequence). This CDR3 is CASSFRMAGGYSYEQYF. The CDR3 bases are TGTGCCAGCAGTTTCCGAATGGCGGGGGGATACTCCTACGAGCAGTACTTC.